This T cell receptor (beta chain) was identified in a study of T cell changes during pregnancy in multiple sclerosis. The CDR3 is 11 amino acids. CDR1 and CDR2 (germline): SNHLY, FYNNEI. V lost 8 bases to trimming and J lost 0 bases, with 4 bases between them. Using immunoSEQ multiplex PCR, the repertoire was profiled, and TCRdb retains in-frame clones only, with some absent. The sample includes some 38,000 clones, more than 85% of them seen just once. The chain couples TRBV2 to TRBJ1-1; D gene ambiguous. Sequencing used CD8+ T cells from peripheral blood mononuclear cells, obtained after pregnancy. This receptor was taken from a female donor with multiple sclerosis, enrolled in a pregnancy study. CDR3 sequence: CASPLNTEAFF. CDR3 sequence (DNA): TGTGCCAGCCCGTTGAACACTGAAGCTTTCTTT.